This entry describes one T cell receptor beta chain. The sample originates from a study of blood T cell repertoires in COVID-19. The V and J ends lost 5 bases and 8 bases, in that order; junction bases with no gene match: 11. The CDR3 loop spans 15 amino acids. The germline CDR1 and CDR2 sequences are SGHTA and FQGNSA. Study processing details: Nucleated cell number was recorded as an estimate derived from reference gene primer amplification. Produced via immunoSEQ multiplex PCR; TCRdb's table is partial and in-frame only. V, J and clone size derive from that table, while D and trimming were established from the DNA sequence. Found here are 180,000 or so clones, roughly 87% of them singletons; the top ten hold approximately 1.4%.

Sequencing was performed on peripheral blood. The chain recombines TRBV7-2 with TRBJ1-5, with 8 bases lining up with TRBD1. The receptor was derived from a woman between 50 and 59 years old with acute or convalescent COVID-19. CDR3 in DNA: TGTGCCAGCAGCCCGCGGACAGGGAAAGATGAGCCCCAGCATTTT. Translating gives CASSPRTGKDEPQHF. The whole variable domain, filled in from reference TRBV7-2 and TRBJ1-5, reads GAGVSQSPSNKVTEKGKDVELRCDPISGHTALYWYRQSLGQGLEFLIYFQGNSAPDKSGLPSDRFSAERTGGSVSTLTIQRTQQEDSAVYLCASSPRTGKDEPQHFGDGTRLSIL.